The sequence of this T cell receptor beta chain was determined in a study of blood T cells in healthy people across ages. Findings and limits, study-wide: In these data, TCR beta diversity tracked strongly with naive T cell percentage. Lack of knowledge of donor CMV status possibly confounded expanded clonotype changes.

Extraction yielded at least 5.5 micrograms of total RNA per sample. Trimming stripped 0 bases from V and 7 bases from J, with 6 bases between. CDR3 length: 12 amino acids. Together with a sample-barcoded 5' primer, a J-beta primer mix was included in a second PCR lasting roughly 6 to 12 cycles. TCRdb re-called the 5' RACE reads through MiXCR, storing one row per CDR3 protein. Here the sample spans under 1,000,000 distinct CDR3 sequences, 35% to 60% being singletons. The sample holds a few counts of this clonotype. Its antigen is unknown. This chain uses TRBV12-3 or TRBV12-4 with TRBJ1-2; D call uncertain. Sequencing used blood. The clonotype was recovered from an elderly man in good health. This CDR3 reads CASSLARGGYTF. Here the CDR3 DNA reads TGTGCCAGCAGTTTAGCGCGGGGTGGCTACACCTTC.